This TCR beta chain emerged from a study of control samples from healthy donors and cancer patients. The CDR3 has 14 residues. J gave up 9 bases and V 0 bases, and 4 bases lay outside the gene matches. Germline V gene sequence: CDR1 SGHAT, CDR2 FQNNGV. The protocol was immunoSEQ multiplex PCR, while the TCRdb copy is restricted to in-frame clones and leaves out a portion. The data contain some 160,000 clones, 89% of them singletons. The sample comprised blood. The receptor was isolated from a man aged 25-45 years in good health. The chain combines TRBV11-2 with TRBJ1-2, with 10 nucleotides matching TRBD1. The CDR3 loop is CASSLDWTGGSYTF. The CDR3 DNA reads TGTGCCAGCAGCTTAGATTGGACAGGGGGTAGCTACACCTTC.